This T cell receptor beta chain was sequenced in a study of blood T cell repertoires in COVID-19. Under the authors' procedure: Reference gene primers were amplified, and this amplification served to estimate nucleated cell counts. Sequencing used immunoSEQ multiplex PCR; TCRdb keeps in-frame clones, though not all of them. V and J calls and clone size are those listed in that table; D and trimming were worked out from the DNA. Of more than 150,000 clones listed, about 86% were seen once; the top ten hold under 25%. This clone is a singleton in its sample. The CDR3 totals 11 residues. V lost 6 bases, J lost 14 bases, and 14 bases lay in between. Germline CDR1 and CDR2: DFQATT and SNEGSKA (reference sequence).

The chain couples TRBV20-1 to TRBJ1-6; D is possibly TRBD1 (5 bases). What was sequenced was peripheral blood. The TCR was taken from a man in his 70s with active or convalescent COVID-19. CDR3 nucleotide sequence: TGCAGTGCGTCGGGCCTCAGGGCCCTCCACTTT. This translates into CSASGLRALHF.